These 15 T cell receptor beta chains came from one sample sequenced in a study of blood T cells in healthy people across ages. Primers used in a second PCR of roughly 7 to 12 cycles were a sample-barcoded 5' primer and a J-beta primer mix. TCRdb reprocessed the 5' RACE reads via MiXCR and lists one record per CDR3 protein. This sample has more than 650,000 distinct CDR3 sequences, with about 53% found just once. Material: blood. The receptor source for this set is a man older than 75 in good health.

This clonotype was recorded a few times. This chain uses TRBV6-5 with TRBJ2-5, with 12 bases lining up with TRBD2. Germline loops: CDR1 MNHEY, CDR2 SVGAGI. The junction had 5 bases not matched to a gene; V was cut back by 7 bases and J by 2 bases. This CDR3 contains 15 residues. CDR3 region: CASMLAGGFQETQYF. Here the CDR3 DNA reads TGTGCCAGCATGCTAGCGGGAGGGTTTCAAGAGACCCAGTACTTC.

This clonotype has just a few counts. The V and J genes are TRBV6-5 and TRBJ1-5; 9 positions agree with TRBD1. The germline CDR1 and CDR2 sequences are MNHEY and SVGAGI. This CDR3 comprises 15 residues. V lost 5 bases, J lost 2 bases, and 4 bases stayed unmatched. In nucleotides, the CDR3 is TGTGCCAGCAGTCCAGGGGACAGGGGCAATCAGCCCCAGCATTTT. The encoded protein is CASSPGDRGNQPQHF.

This clonotype was counted between two and nine times. The V gene is TRBV7-9, the J gene TRBJ2-1; no clear D gene. Germline V gene sequence: CDR1 SEHNR, CDR2 FQNEAQ (reference sequence). V lost 5 bases, J lost 4 bases, and 9 bases lay in between. The CDR3 totals 13 residues. CDR3 nucleotide sequence: TGTGCCAGCAGCCCCGAAGCATACAATGAGCAGTTCTTC. Protein: CASSPEAYNEQFF.

The genes are TRBV5-1 and TRBJ2-1; 8 positions agree with TRBD2. The CDR3 contains 16 residues. CDR1 SGHRS and CDR2 YFSETQ come from the germline V gene. V was pared by 0 bases and J by 7 bases, with 9 bases of the junction left unmatched. The CDR3 coding sequence is TGCGCCAGCAGCTTGGGGCCGGGGGGGATGAAGAATGAGCAGTTCTTC. Its translation is CASSLGPGGMKNEQFF.

V is TRBV21-1 and J is TRBJ2-7; TRBD2 is the table's D call and was not checked against the DNA. TRBV21-1 is noted as a pseudogene. This CDR3 is built from 17 residues. CDR3 loop: CASSASGRDLISYEQYF. The CDR3 DNA is TGTGCCAGCAGCGCTAGCGGGAGGGACCTCATCTCCTACGAGCAGTACTTC.

The CDR3 DNA sequence: TGTGCCAGCAGCAAACCCGGCGACAGGCCCTCCTACGAGCAGTACTTC. This sequence encodes CASSKPGDRPSYEQYF. V is TRBV21-1 and J is TRBJ2-7; the table gives TRBD1 as D, unverified against the DNA. TRBV21-1 represents a pseudogene. The CDR3 has 16 residues.

The rearrangement uses TRBV21-1 and TRBJ2-5. The J call is in doubt because the DNA end fits TRBJ2-1 better. TRBV21-1 represents a pseudogene. The CDR3 extends over 12 amino acids. CDR3 loop: CASSKECRPQFF. As DNA, the CDR3 is TGTGCCAGCAGCAAAGAATGCAGGCCCCAGTTCTTC.

V is TRBV20-1 and J is TRBJ2-7; the D gene could be TRBD1 or TRBD2 (5 bases each). CDR3 length equals 13 residues. Germline V gene sequence: CDR1 DFQATT, CDR2 SNEGSKA (reference sequence). V shed 3 bases and J shed 2 bases, with 11 bases lying between them. For the CDR3, the DNA is TGCAGTGCTAGGGGGGACCCCGCCTACGAGCAGTACTTC. Its protein product is CSARGDPAYEQYF.

This clonotype came up once. J is TRBJ2-3 and V is TRBV12-3 or TRBV12-4, with TRBD1 as a possible D gene (5 bases). V lost 6 bases to trimming and J lost 14 bases, with 18 bases between them. The CDR3 is 12 amino acids. The CDR3: CASRSVDRYAYF. As DNA, the CDR3 is TGTGCCAGCAGGTCGGTCGACAGATACGCGTATTTT.

The chain joins TRBV3-1 to TRBJ1-2, with D unclear. The CDR3 spans 14 residues. V lost 1 base and J lost 3, with 9 bases in between. Germline V gives CDR1 LGHDT, CDR2 YNNKEL (reference sequence). This CDR3 reads CASSQASAYYGYTF. In DNA form, the CDR3 reads TGTGCCAGCAGCCAAGCGTCGGCTTACTATGGCTACACCTTC.

The V and J genes are TRBV5-1 and TRBJ1-4; D is ambiguous. CDR1 is SGHRS and CDR2 is YFSETQ in the germline V gene. V was cut by 1 base and J by 0 bases, with 13 bases left in between. This CDR3 has 17 amino acids. The CDR3 sequence is CASSLPLEGATNEKLFF. CDR3 DNA sequence: TGCGCCAGCAGCTTGCCGTTGGAAGGAGCAACTAATGAAAAACTGTTTTTT.

The chain couples TRBV7-8 to TRBJ2-3; D unresolved. Trimming took off 8 bases at V and 7 bases at J, with 13 bases between the two ends. CDR1 is SGHVS, CDR2 FQNEAQ, per germline. CDR3 size: 12 residues. CDR3 sequence (DNA): TGTGCCAGCGGGCCTTATCGGAATACGCAGTATTTT. Its protein is CASGPYRNTQYF. The full variable domain, in which reference TRBV7-8 and TRBJ2-3 provide the parts outside the CDR3, is GAGVSQSPRYKVAKRGQDVALRCDPISGHVSLFWYQQALGQGPEFLTYFQNEAQLDKSGLPSDRFFAERPEGSVSTLKIQRTQQEDSAVYLCASGPYRNTQYFGPGTRLTVL.

This chain uses TRBV7-2 with TRBJ2-7, with D perhaps TRBD2 (6 bases). Trimming pared 5 bases from V and 3 bases from J, leaving 14 bases between. The germline V gene has CDR1 SGHTA and CDR2 FQGNSA. The CDR3 is 14 residues long. The CDR3, as DNA: TGTGCCAGCAGCACTAGCAGGTCTGTCTACGAGCAGTACTTC. Translating gives CASSTSRSVYEQYF. The complete variable domain, with remaining parts taken from reference TRBV7-2 and TRBJ2-7, reads GAGVSQSPSNKVTEKGKDVELRCDPISGHTALYWYRQSLGQGLEFLIYFQGNSAPDKSGLPSDRFSAERTGGSVSTLTIQRTQQEDSAVYLCASSTSRSVYEQYFGPGTRLTVT.

The J gene is TRBJ2-1, the V gene TRBV20-1, with 8 bases identical to TRBD2. CDR1 is DFQATT, CDR2 SNEGSKA, per germline (reference sequence). The J segment lost 9 bases and the V segment lost 1 base, leaving 8 bases of the junction unmatched. The CDR3 has 14 residues. CDR3: CSARGRAGVSEQFF. As DNA, the CDR3 is TGCAGTGCTAGAGGACGAGCGGGAGTAAGTGAGCAGTTCTTC.

The chain has TRBV6-2 or TRBV6-3 and TRBJ2-2; D is tentatively TRBD1 or TRBD2 (5 bases each). The CDR3 has 16 amino acids. V was trimmed by 0 bases and J by 0 bases, leaving 8 bases between them. Looked up from germline, CDR1 is MNHEY and CDR2 is SVGEGT. Written as DNA, the CDR3 is TGTGCCAGCAGTTACTCGGGGGAACCGAACACCGGGGAGCTGTTTTTT. The encoded protein is CASSYSGEPNTGELFF.